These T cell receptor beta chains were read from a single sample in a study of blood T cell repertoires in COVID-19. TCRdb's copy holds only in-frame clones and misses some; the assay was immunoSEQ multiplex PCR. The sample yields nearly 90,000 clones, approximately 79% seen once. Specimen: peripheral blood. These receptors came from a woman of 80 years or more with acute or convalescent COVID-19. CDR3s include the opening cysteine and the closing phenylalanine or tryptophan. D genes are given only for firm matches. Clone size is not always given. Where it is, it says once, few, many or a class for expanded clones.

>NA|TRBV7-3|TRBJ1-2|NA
TGTGCCAGCAGCTCGACGTCAGGCGGGCTTGGCTACACCTTC
CASSSTSGGLGYTF
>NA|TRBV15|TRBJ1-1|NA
TGTGCCACCAGCATACTCAGGGGAGACACTGAAGCTTTCTTT
CATSILRGDTEAFF
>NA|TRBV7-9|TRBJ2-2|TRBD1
TGTGCCAGCAGCCCCGACAGGGGGCAAAGCGGGGAGCTGTTTTTT
CASSPDRGQSGELFF
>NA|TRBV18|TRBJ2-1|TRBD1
TGTGCCAGCTCACCAAGCACAGGGGGAGAATACAATGAGCAGTTCTTC
CASSPSTGGEYNEQFF
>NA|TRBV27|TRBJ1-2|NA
TGTGCCAGCAGTTTATTAGGGAGGGAATCCTATGGCTACACCTTC
CASSLLGRESYGYTF
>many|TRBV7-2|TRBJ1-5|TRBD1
TGTGCCAGCAGCCTAACAGACAGGGCAGCGGGTCAGCCCCAGCATTTT
CASSLTDRAAGQPQHF
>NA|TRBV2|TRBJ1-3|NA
TGTGCCAGCGGGGAGACAGGCTCTGGAAACACCATATATTTT
CASGETGSGNTIYF
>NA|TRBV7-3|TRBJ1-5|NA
TGTGCCAGCAGTTCTGGCGGGCAGGATAGCAATCAGCCCCAGCATTTT
CASSSGGQDSNQPQHF
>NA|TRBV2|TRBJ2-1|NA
TGTGCCAGCAGTGAAGACGGGGTTTCCTACAATGAGCAGTTCTTC
CASSEDGVSYNEQFF
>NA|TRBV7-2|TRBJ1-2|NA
TGTGCCAGCAGCTTAGGAGGTTCGGGACAAAGGGGCTATGGCTACACCTTC
CASSLGGSGQRGYGYTF
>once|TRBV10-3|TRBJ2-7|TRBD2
TGTGCCATCAGTGAACAGCGGGGGATCCCCTACGAGCAGTACTTC
CAISEQRGIPYEQYF
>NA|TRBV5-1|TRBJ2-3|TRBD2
TGCGCCAGCAGAGCGGGGGCTAGCACAGATACGCAATATTTT
CASRAGASTDTQYF
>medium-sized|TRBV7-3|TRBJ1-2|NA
TGTGCCAGCAGCTCCGGGGGGACCACTAACTATGGCTACACCTTC
CASSSGGTTNYGYTF
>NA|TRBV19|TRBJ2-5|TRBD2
TGTGCCAGTAGTATCGGGACTAGCTTCAGGGAGACCCAGTACTTC
CASSIGTSFRETQYF
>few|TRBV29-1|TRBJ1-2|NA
TGCAGCGTGGGGGGAGGGGCTGGATATGGCTACACCTTC
CSVGGGAGYGYTF
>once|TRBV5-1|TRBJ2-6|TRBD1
TGCGCCAGCAGCTTACCGGGACAGAGACACTCTGGGGCCAACGTCCTGACTTTC
CASSLPGQRHSGANVLTF
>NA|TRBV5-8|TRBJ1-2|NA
TGTGCCAGCAGCCTAGGAGGGTCCAACTATGGCTACACCTTC
CASSLGGSNYGYTF
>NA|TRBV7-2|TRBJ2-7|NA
TGTGCCAGCAGCTCGGACAAGAGCTCCTACGAGCAGTACTTC
CASSSDKSSYEQYF
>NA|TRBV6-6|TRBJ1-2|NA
TGTGCCAGCAGTTCCGACTATGGCTACACCTTC
CASSSDYGYTF
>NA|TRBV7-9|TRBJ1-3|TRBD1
TGTGCCAGCAGCCCCCGGGGGACAGCTTCTCCATCTGGAAACACCATATATTTT
CASSPRGTASPSGNTIYF
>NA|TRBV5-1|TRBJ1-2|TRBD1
TGCGCCAGCAGCTCGGGACAGGGGGCCACTTATGGCTATACCTTC
CASSSGQGATYGYTF
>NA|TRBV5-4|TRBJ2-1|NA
TGTGCCAGCAGCTTAACGGGGAATGAGCAGTTCTTC
CASSLTGNEQFF
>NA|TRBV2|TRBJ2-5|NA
TGTGCCAGCAGTTCCGGGACCCGGGGGGAGACCCAGTACTTC
CASSSGTRGETQYF
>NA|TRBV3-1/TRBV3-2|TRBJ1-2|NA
TGTGCCAGCAGCCCGAAGAGCAACTATGGCTACACCTTC
CASSPKSNYGYTF
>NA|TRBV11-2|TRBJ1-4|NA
TGTGCCAGCAGCTTAGGTCGGGGAGCTGCAACTAATGAAAAACTGTTTTTT
CASSLGRGAATNEKLFF
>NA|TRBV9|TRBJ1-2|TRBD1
TGTGCCAGCAGCGTAGTTACAGGGGCCGATGGCTACACCTTC
CASSVVTGADGYTF
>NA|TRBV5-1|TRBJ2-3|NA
TGCGCCAGCAGCTCTGGAGGACAGCCCAATACGCAGTATTTT
CASSSGGQPNTQYF
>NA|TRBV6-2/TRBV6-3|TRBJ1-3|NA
TGTGCCAGCAGCCTCCCAGTTCTCTGGAACACCATATATTTT
CASSLPVLWNTIYF
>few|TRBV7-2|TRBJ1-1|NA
TGTGCCAGCAGCTGGACAAGGGACACTGAAGCTTTCTTT
CASSWTRDTEAFF
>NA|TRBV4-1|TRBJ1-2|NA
TGCGCCAGCAGCCAAGATCGGGGAGATGGCTACACCTTC
CASSQDRGDGYTF
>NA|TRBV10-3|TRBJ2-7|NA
TGTGCCATCAGAAGCCTCTCCTACGAGCAGTACTTC
CAIRSLSYEQYF
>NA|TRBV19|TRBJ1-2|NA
TGTGCCAGTAGTATCCAGGGGAGCTACACCTTC
CASSIQGSYTF
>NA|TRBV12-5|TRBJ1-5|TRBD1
TGTGCTAGTGGTTCTTTAGACAGGGGGAATCAGCCCCAGCATTTT
CASGSLDRGNQPQHF
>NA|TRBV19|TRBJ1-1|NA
TGTGCCAGTAGTATACGGGGGAGGGCTGAAGCTTTCTTT
CASSIRGRAEAFF
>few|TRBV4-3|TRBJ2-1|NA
TGCGCCAGCAGCCAAGTGATAGGGGGTAGGGGGCAGTTCTTC
CASSQVIGGRGQFF
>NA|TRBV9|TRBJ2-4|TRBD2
TGTGCCAGCAGCGTAGATAGCGGGGGCGGGAAAAACATTCAGTACTTC
CASSVDSGGGKNIQYF
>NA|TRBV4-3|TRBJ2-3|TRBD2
TGCGCCAGCAGCTCGGGACTAGCTGGCGAAGATACGCAGTATTTT
CASSSGLAGEDTQYF
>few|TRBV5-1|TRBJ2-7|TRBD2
TGCGCCAGCAGCTGGATTAGCGGGGGAAACTCCTACGAGCAGTACTTC
CASSWISGGNSYEQYF
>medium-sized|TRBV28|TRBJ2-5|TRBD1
TGTGCCAGCACCCAAAAACAGGGACAGGGCTGGCAAGAGACCCAGTACTTC
CASTQKQGQGWQETQYF
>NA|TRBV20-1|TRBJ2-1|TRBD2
TGCAGTGCTAGTTCGCCCGGACTAGCGGGGGGGATGGATGAGCAGTTCTTC
CSASSPGLAGGMDEQFF
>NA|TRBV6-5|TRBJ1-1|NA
TGTGCCAGCAGTTATCAGGGGTGGGCTTTCTTT
CASSYQGWAFF
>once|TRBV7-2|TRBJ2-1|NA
TGTGCCAGCAGCTTATCCCGGAGTTTAGGCTACAATGAGCAGTTCTTC
CASSLSRSLGYNEQFF
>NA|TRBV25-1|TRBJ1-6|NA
TGTGCCAGCAGTGACAGGGCGAGCTCCTATAATTCACCCCTCCACTTT
CASSDRASSYNSPLHF